This TCR beta chain derives from a study of blood T cell repertoires in COVID-19. Overall study: COVID-19 samples collected from the United States, Italy and Spain covered acute and convalescent phases.

Method: immunoSEQ multiplex PCR; TCRdb's copy keeps in-frame clones and lacks some. The sample holds 39,000 or so clones, over 70% seen once. The CDR3 is made up of 16 amino acids. V was clipped by 2 bases and J by 0 bases, with 11 bases between them. Germline CDR1 reads SNHLY; CDR2 reads FYNNEI. The source of this sequence is a woman at least 80 years old with active or convalescent COVID-19. This chain uses TRBV2 with TRBJ1-5; D gene ambiguous. Sequenced sample: peripheral blood. The CDR3 sequence is CASSEWEGYSNQPQHF. DNA for the CDR3: TGTGCCAGCAGTGAATGGGAGGGTTATAGCAATCAGCCCCAGCATTTT.